The clone carrying this TCR beta chain turned up a few times. The CDR3 spans 15 residues. The V gene end was trimmed by 4 bases and the J gene end by 3 bases; junction bases not matched to a gene: 3. From germline, CDR1 is SEHNR and CDR2 FQNEAQ (reference sequence). This sample was included in a study of early T cells in non-severe SARS-CoV-2 infection. Individual cDNA molecules received unique molecular identifiers. TCRdb called the 5' RACE reads again in MiXCR, with one record for every CDR3 protein. The sample holds under 60,000 distinct CDR3 sequences, 7.5% to 9% seen once. The specimen was whole blood, collected at baseline. The sequence was obtained from an adult who was a healthcare worker with PCR-confirmed SARS-CoV-2 infection or an uninfected control (not recorded which). The chain joins TRBV7-9 to TRBJ2-2, with 9 bases that match TRBD2. CDR3 residues: CASSSGLAHTGELFF. The CDR3 DNA sequence: TGTGCCAGCAGCTCGGGACTAGCCCACACCGGGGAGCTGTTTTTT. The whole variable domain, filled in from reference TRBV7-9 and TRBJ2-2, reads DTGVSQNPRHKITKRGQNVTFRCDPISEHNRLYWYRQTLGQGPEFLTYFQNEAQLEKSRLLSDRFSAERPKGSFSTLEIQRTEQGDSAMYLCASSSGLAHTGELFFGEGSRLTVL.